The sample holds one count of the clone carrying this T cell receptor (beta chain). Its antigen is still unknown. This entry belongs to a study of Tregs in tolerant kidney transplant recipients. Study observations and caveats: In tolerant patients, donor-specific Tregs outgrew total Tregs, suggesting antigen-driven expansion.

V was pared by 0 bases and J by 0 bases, with 8 bases between. Germline CDR1 and CDR2: MNHEY and SVGAGI. This CDR3 region has 15 residues. Recipients received nonmyeloablative bone marrow transplants from related graft donors, with transient mixed chimerism. Measured with immunoSEQ multiplex PCR; TCRdb has only the in-frame clones, and not every one. Among about 50,000 clones listed, about nine tenths were seen once. This material consisted of CD8+ T cells from blood (PBMCs), taken 12 months after the transplant. The rearrangement links TRBV6-5 to TRBJ1-1; D is unclear. This TCR was sampled from a human patient who received a combined kidney and bone marrow transplant. A share of the T cells may be of graft donor origin. The CDR3 reads CASSYSRGLNTEAFF. The CDR3 coding sequence is TGTGCCAGCAGTTACTCGAGAGGGTTGAACACTGAAGCTTTCTTT.